This T cell receptor (beta chain) derives from a study of blood T cell repertoires in COVID-19. Study-level background: PBMCs, B-cell-depleted T cells, or T cells provided the cDNA or gDNA that made up the material.

This CDR3 is built from 14 residues. Deletions cut 7 bases from V and 2 bases from J, with 9 bases between. CDR1 is LNHDA, CDR2 SQIVND, per germline (reference sequence). Assay: immunoSEQ multiplex PCR; the TCRdb copy retains only in-frame clones and omits some. The sample has under 150,000 clones; about four fifths are singletons. The specimen was peripheral blood. The rearrangement uses TRBV19 and TRBJ2-6, with D unclear. The receptor comes from a man older than 75 with acute or convalescent COVID-19. In DNA form, the CDR3 reads TGTGCCAGTAAGGAGCAGCCTGGGGCCAACGTCCTGACTTTC. Protein sequence: CASKEQPGANVLTF. The full variable domain, completed using reference TRBV19 and TRBJ2-6, is DGGITQSPKYLFRKEGQNVTLSCEQNLNHDAMYWYRQDPGQGLRLIYYSQIVNDFQKGDIAEGYSVSREKKESFPLTVTSAQKNPTAFYLCASKEQPGANVLTFGAGSRLTVL.